This section outlines one T cell receptor (beta chain) sequence together with its context. What it recognizes is unknown. The data belong to a study of post-analysis software for immune sequencing data. Study summary: The patients showed relapsing-remitting, secondary progressive and progressive-relapsing multiple sclerosis courses.

The ends were cut back, 7 bases at V and 8 bases at J, with 14 bases in the middle. CDR1 is MNHEY and CDR2 is SVGAGI in the germline V gene. CDR3 length: 12 amino acids. Study results and limitations: With F measure, samples from one preparation batch clustered together strongly. Five or six TRBV segments were more frequent in patients than controls; TRBV5-6, TRBV5-1 and TRBV20-1 belonged to this group.

The TCR beta cDNA libraries contained unique molecular identifiers. Via MiXCR, TCRdb re-called the PCR reads, giving one row per CDR3 protein. In the table there are roughly 670,000 distinct CDR3 sequences, 55% to 60% of which are singletons. The chain is built from TRBV6-5 and TRBJ1-2; D may be TRBD1 (5 bases). This TCR was sampled from a girl aged 2-10 years with multiple sclerosis. Sequences were obtained from blood. CDR3 coding DNA: TGTGCCAGCACTCCGAGGGGAGGCGGCTACACCTTC. Translating it yields CASTPRGGGYTF.